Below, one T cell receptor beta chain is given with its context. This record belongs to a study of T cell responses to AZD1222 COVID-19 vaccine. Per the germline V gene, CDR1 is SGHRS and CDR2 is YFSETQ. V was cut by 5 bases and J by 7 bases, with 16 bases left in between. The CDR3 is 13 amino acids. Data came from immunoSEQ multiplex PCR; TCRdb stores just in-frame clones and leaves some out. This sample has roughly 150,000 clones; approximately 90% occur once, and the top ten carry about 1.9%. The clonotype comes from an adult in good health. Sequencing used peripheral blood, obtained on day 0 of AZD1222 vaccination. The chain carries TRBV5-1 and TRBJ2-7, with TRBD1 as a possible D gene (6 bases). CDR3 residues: CASRDRGLGEQYF. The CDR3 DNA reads TGCGCCAGCAGGGACAGAGGACTTGGGGAGCAGTACTTC. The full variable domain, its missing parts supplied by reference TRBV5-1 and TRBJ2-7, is KAGVTQTPRYLIKTRGQQVTLSCSPISGHRSVSWYQQTPGQGLQFLFEYFSETQRNKGNFPGRFSGRQFSNSRSEMNVSTLELGDSALYLCASRDRGLGEQYFGPGTRLTVT.